A single sample is the source of the 15 T cell receptor beta chains below, sequenced in a study of T cells expressing NK-cell markers. TCRdb re-called the 5' RACE reads and shows each CDR3 protein once, DNA omitted. The sample totals 400,000 to 550,000 distinct CDR3 sequences. Sample: blood T cells: a sorted CD56 or NKG2C T cell subset, CD4+ or CD8+ T cells, or bulk PBMC T cells (not recorded which). These receptors were taken from a woman aged 18-70 years in good health.

V gene TRBV12-3 or TRBV12-4 combines with J gene TRBJ1-2; TCRdb calls TRBD1, which cannot be checked without DNA. This CDR3 has 12 residues. The CDR3 loop is CASSQRTGGRTF.

V and J are TRBV5-6 and TRBJ2-1; with no DNA, the TCRdb D assignment of TRBD1 cannot be verified. CDR3 length: 16 residues. Germline CDR1 and CDR2: SGHDT and YYEEEE. Here the CDR3 reads CASRETGTGVYNEQFF.

Here the CDR3 reads CASSPLAGGAYEQYF. This chain connects TRBV6-1 to TRBJ2-7; TCRdb picks TRBD2, but there is no DNA to check that call. Per germline, CDR1 MNHNS and CDR2 SASEGT. The CDR3 length is 15 residues.

The V gene is TRBV29-1, the J gene TRBJ2-5. Per the germline V gene, CDR1 is SQVTM and CDR2 is ANQGSEA. The CDR3 is 12 amino acids. The chain's CDR3 is CSSSRHQETQYF.

The chain carries TRBV7-2 and TRBJ2-7; TCRdb indicates TRBD1, and absent DNA this call remains unverified. The V gene's germline CDR1 is SGHTA and CDR2 FQGNSA. The CDR3 runs 14 residues. The CDR3 here is CASSPGVSAYEQYF.

The chain is built from TRBV20-1 and TRBJ2-3; as DNA is missing, the TRBD2 call by TCRdb cannot be tested. Germline-derived CDR1 and CDR2 are DFQATT and SNEGSKA (reference sequence). The CDR3 spans 15 residues. The CDR3 protein is CSARGTRGLTDTQYF.

This chain joins TRBV9 and TRBJ1-1. The CDR3 covers 12 residues. Germline V gene lookup returns CDR1 SGDLS and CDR2 YYNGEE. This CDR3 reads CASSVGQTEAFF.

The gene calls are TRBV14 and TRBJ2-5; the TRBD2 assignment by TCRdb is unverifiable without DNA. This CDR3 region has 17 residues. Germline CDR1 and CDR2: SGHDN and FVKESK. The CDR3 protein is CASSQDEGLAGHRTQYF.

The chain couples TRBV5-6 to TRBJ2-5; TCRdb names TRBD2, which stays unverified in the absence of DNA. The CDR3 has 15 residues. Germline CDR1 reads SGHDT; CDR2 reads YYEEEE. CDR3 residues: CASSLVAIAGETQYF.

The CDR3 is CSASTGQETQYF. The chain combines TRBV29-1 with TRBJ2-5; TCRdb returns TRBD1, unconfirmable since there is no DNA. The CDR3 is made up of 12 amino acids. Germline V gene data show CDR1 as SQVTM and CDR2 as ANQGSEA.

V is TRBV20-1 and J is TRBJ1-1; TCRdb reports TRBD1, a call that lacks DNA to check it against. Germline V gene data show CDR1 as DFQATT and CDR2 as SNEGSKA (reference sequence). The CDR3 has 15 residues. This CDR3 reads CSARIVRGPNTEAFF.

This chain uses TRBV7-9 with TRBJ2-7; there is no DNA to check the TCRdb D call of TRBD1. The germline V gene has CDR1 SEHNR and CDR2 FQNEAQ (reference sequence). The CDR3 runs to 16 residues. CDR3 in amino acids: CASSPVSGQGDSTQYF.

V usage is TRBV28 and J usage is TRBJ2-7; TCRdb reports TRBD2, a call that lacks DNA to check it against. The germline V gene encodes CDR1 MDHEN and CDR2 SYDVKM. CDR3 length: 15 amino acids. The CDR3 is CASSTWTSGVREQYF.

The CDR3 sequence is CASSYSIARPSYNEQFF. The gene calls are TRBV6-5 and TRBJ2-1. Per the germline V gene, CDR1 is MNHEY and CDR2 is SVGAGI. The CDR3 runs 17 residues.

The chain joins TRBV3-1 to TRBJ2-3; the TRBD1 assignment by TCRdb is unverifiable without DNA. From germline, CDR1 is LGHDT and CDR2 YNNKEL (reference sequence). There are 18 residues in the CDR3. The CDR3 sequence is CASSQALRSKVGTDTQYF.